This T cell receptor (beta chain) was identified during a study of T cells in women clearing cervical HPV infection. Whole-study findings and limits: Combining TCR richness with V gene abundances gave roughly 0.8 AUC.

In the case of this clone: The antigen is undetermined.

Libraries were prepared by immunoSEQ multiplex PCR; TCRdb keeps only in-frame clonotypes and omits some of them. In total, the table holds 23,000 or so clones. The TCR comes from a woman aged 18-70 years with a cervical HPV16 infection that either progressed to CIN3+ or cleared (not recorded which). Sequencing input: blood buffy coat.

CDR3 region: CASSDEGQGVGYGYTF. The CDR3 DNA, read in part, is TGCGCCAGCAGCGATGAGGGACAGGGGGTCGGCTATGGC. The chain carries TRBV5-1 and TRBJ1-2, with 11 positions matching TRBD1. The sequenced fragment ends 3 residues before the CDR3 boundary, so the rest is inferred from the germline J gene. The CDR3 length is 16 residues. Germline CDR1 and CDR2: SGHRS and YFSETQ. Germline trimming cut 4 bases from V and 4 bases from J; bases unmatched to any gene: 9.